The source of this T cell receptor beta chain is a study of cytomegalovirus exposure and HLA in healthy donors. Germline loops: CDR1 SGHTA, CDR2 FQGNSA. The CDR3 spans 15 residues. The PCR made use of 60 Vbeta and 13 Jbeta primers. Here immunoSEQ multiplex PCR was the method, and the copy in TCRdb shows in-frame clones only, minus some. The data contain roughly 200,000 clones, roughly 80% of them singletons. This TCR was recovered from a female donor in good health and CMV-seronegative. V usage is TRBV7-2 and J usage is TRBJ2-5, with D maybe TRBD2 (6 bases). The J call may not be correct, given that the DNA end is closer to TRBJ2-7. Sequences were obtained from PBMCs. The CDR3 loop is CASSSTRDPSYEQYF. The CDR3 DNA follows: TGTGCCAGCAGCTCAACGCGGGACCCATCCTACGAGCAGTACTTC.